One and the same sample provided the 9 T cell receptor beta chains below, sequenced in a study of T-cell memory formation after mild COVID-19. TCRdb re-called the 5' RACE reads with MiXCR, one entry per CDR3 protein. The sample lists approximately 340,000 distinct CDR3 sequences, 10% to 15% occurring once. Sequenced: PBMCs or a T cell subset sorted from them (not recorded which). The receptor set was obtained from a man between 18 and 29 years old who had mild COVID-19 (a few samples of this study predate the infection). Cell type and time point are not known.

This clonotype showed up just a few times. The J gene is TRBJ2-1, the V gene TRBV6-1, with TRBD2 as a possible D gene (5 bases). The CDR3 covers 14 residues. The germline V gene encodes CDR1 MNHNS and CDR2 SASEGT. V lost 1 base to trimming and J lost 9 bases, with 13 bases between them. Written as DNA, the CDR3 is TGTGCCAGCAGTGAAGGGCGGGCGTGGGGTGAGCAGTTCTTC. Residues: CASSEGRAWGEQFF.

This clonotype was detected many times. The genes are TRBV2 and TRBJ2-3; D is possibly TRBD1 or TRBD2 (5 bases each). V was shortened by 8 bases and J by 4 bases, with 16 bases between the two germline ends. Germline V gene sequence: CDR1 SNHLY, CDR2 FYNNEI. The CDR3 runs to 14 residues. For the CDR3, the DNA is TGTGCCAGCCAGTGGGACCCTATTTCAGATACGCAGTATTTT. It specifies CASQWDPISDTQYF.

The chain has TRBV23-1 and TRBJ2-1, with TRBD1 matching 10 bases. TRBV23-1 counts as an open reading frame of uncertain function. The CDR3 totals 15 residues. After removal of 6 bases from V and 7 bases from J, the junction contained 9 bases not matched to a gene. CDR3 sequence: CASRVDRGPGNEQFF. Written as DNA, the CDR3 is TGCGCCAGCAGGGTCGACAGGGGGCCCGGGAATGAGCAGTTCTTC.

The chain recombines TRBV20-1 with TRBJ1-5; D gene uncertain. This CDR3 has 12 residues. Trimming took off 5 bases at V and 4 bases at J, with 9 bases between the two ends. The germline CDR1 and CDR2 sequences are DFQATT and SNEGSKA (reference sequence). Written as DNA, the CDR3 is TGCAGTGCTGAGCGGAATAATCAGCCCCAGCATTTT. This sequence encodes CSAERNNQPQHF.

V usage is TRBV6-5 and J usage is TRBJ1-1; 7 bases fit TRBD1. V lost 4 bases to trimming and J lost 2 bases; unmatched junction nucleotides: 13. The CDR3 loop spans 17 amino acids. The V gene's germline CDR1 is MNHEY and CDR2 SVGAGI. The CDR3 region is CASSFLGQAGRNTEAFF. The CDR3 DNA follows: TGTGCCAGCAGTTTCCTAGGACAGGCTGGACGCAACACTGAAGCTTTCTTT.

CDR3 in DNA: TGCGCCAGCAGCCAAGAATCCGTCAGTGGGTCACCCCTCCACTTT. This gives the protein CASSQESVSGSPLHF. The chain is built from TRBV4-1 and TRBJ1-6; no firm D call. Trimming removed 0 bases from V and 10 bases from J, with 13 bases in between. The CDR3 sequence is 15 residues long. Germline V gene lookup returns CDR1 MGHRA and CDR2 YSYEKL.

In its sample, this clonotype was seen a few times. The rearrangement joins TRBV2 to TRBJ2-7; 9 nucleotides align to TRBD1. V dropped 6 bases and J dropped 3; count of bases not matched to a gene: 9. This CDR3 spans 15 amino acids. Germline V CDR1 and CDR2: SNHLY, FYNNEI. In nucleotides, the CDR3 is TGTGCCAGCAGCGAGGGACAGGGTGGATTCTACGAGCAGTACGTC. This sequence encodes CASSEGQGGFYEQYV.

The V call is TRBV11-2, the J call TRBJ2-1, with a tentative D call TRBD1 (6 bases). The CDR3 length is 14 residues. The V end was cut by 3 bases, the J end by 7 bases, with 13 bases between. Germline CDR1 SGHAT, CDR2 FQNNGV. The CDR3 protein is CASSFHRVGNEQFF. The CDR3 DNA reads as TGTGCCAGCAGCTTCCACAGGGTTGGTAATGAGCAGTTCTTC.

This clonotype was picked up a small number of times. CDR3 in amino acids: CASSQRGRGTDTQYF. As DNA, the CDR3 is TGTGCCAGCAGCCAGCGGGGTCGGGGCACAGATACGCAGTATTTT. The chain combines TRBV11-2 with TRBJ2-3, with TRBD2 matching 7 bases. This CDR3 contains 15 residues. The V and J ends lost 5 bases and 1 base, in that order; junction bases with no gene match: 6. The germline gives CDR1 SGHAT, CDR2 FQNNGV.